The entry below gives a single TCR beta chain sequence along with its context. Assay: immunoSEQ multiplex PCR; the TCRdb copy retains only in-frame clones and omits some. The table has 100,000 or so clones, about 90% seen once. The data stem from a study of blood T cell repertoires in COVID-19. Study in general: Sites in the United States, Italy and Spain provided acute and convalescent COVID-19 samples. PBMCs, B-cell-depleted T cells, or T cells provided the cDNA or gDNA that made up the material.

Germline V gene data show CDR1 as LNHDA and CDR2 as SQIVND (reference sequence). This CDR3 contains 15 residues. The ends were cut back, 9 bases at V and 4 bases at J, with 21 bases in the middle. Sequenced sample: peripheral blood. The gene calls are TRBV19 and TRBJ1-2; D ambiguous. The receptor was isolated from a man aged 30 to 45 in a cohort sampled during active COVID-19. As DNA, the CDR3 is TGTGCCAGCGACCAGATAAACGGCGGTAGCTATGGCTACACCTTC. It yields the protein CASDQINGGSYGYTF.